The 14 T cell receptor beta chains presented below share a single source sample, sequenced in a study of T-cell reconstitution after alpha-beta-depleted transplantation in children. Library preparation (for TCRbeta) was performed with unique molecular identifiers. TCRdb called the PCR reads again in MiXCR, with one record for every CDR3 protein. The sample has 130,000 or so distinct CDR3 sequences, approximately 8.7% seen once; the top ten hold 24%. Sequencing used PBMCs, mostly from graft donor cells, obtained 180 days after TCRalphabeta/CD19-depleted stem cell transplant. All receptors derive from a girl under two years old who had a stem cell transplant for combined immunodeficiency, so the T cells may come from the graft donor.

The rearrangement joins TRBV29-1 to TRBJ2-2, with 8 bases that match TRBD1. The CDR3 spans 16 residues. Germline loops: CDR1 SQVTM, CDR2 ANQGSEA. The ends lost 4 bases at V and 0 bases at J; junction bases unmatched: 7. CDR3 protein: CSVVLYRGSNTGELFF. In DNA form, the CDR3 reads TGCAGCGTTGTCCTTTACAGGGGGTCGAACACCGGGGAGCTGTTTTTT.

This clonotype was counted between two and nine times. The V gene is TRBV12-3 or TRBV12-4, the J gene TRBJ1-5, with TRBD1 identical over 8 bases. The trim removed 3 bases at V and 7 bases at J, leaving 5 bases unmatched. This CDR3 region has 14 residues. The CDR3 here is CASSLGQGAQPQHF. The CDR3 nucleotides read TGTGCCAGCAGTTTGGGGCAGGGGGCCCAGCCCCAGCATTTT.

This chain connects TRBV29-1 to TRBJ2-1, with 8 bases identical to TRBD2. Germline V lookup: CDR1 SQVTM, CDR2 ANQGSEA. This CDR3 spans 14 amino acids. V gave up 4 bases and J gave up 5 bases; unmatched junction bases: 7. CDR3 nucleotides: TGCAGCGTTGCTGCGGGAGGATACCACAATGAGCAGTTCTTC. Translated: CSVAAGGYHNEQFF.

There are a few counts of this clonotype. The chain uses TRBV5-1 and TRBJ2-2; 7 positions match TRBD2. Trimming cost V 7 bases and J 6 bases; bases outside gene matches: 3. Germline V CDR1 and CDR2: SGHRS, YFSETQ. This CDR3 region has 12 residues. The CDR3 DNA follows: TGCGCCAGCTCTGGGGGGGCCGGGGAGCTGTTTTTT. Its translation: CASSGGAGELFF.

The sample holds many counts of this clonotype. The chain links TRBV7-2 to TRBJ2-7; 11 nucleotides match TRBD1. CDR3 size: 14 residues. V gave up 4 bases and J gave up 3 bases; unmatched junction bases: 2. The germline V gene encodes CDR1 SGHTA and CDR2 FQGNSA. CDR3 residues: CASSSGTGGYEQYF. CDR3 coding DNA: TGTGCCAGCAGCTCCGGGACAGGGGGCTACGAGCAGTACTTC. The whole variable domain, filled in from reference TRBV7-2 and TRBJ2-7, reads GAGVSQSPSNKVTEKGKDVELRCDPISGHTALYWYRQSLGQGLEFLIYFQGNSAPDKSGLPSDRFSAERTGGSVSTLTIQRTQQEDSAVYLCASSSGTGGYEQYFGPGTRLTVT.

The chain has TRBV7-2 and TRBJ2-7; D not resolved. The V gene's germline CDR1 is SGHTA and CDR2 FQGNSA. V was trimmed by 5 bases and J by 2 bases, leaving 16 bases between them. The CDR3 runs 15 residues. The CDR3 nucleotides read TGTGCCAGCAGCCTCGATCGCGTCGCTACCTACGAGCAGTACTTC. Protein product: CASSLDRVATYEQYF.

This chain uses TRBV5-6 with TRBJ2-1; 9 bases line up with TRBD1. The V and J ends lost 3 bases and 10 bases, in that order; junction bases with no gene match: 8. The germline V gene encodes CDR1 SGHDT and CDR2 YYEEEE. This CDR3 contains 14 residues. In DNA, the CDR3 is TGTGCCAGCAGCTCCGGGACAGGGATCCTAGAGCAGTTCTTC. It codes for CASSSGTGILEQFF. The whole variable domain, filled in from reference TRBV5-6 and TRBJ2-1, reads DAGVTQSPTHLIKTRGQQVTLRCSPKSGHDTVSWYQQALGQGPQFIFQYYEEEERQRGNFPDRFSGHQFPNYSSELNVNALLLGDSALYLCASSSGTGILEQFFGPGTRLTVL.

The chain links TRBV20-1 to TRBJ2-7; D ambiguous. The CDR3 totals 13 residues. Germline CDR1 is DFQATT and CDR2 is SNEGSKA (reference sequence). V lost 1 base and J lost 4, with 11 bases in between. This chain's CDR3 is CSARVQVRYEQYF. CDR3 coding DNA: TGCAGTGCTAGAGTTCAGGTCCGGTACGAGCAGTACTTC.

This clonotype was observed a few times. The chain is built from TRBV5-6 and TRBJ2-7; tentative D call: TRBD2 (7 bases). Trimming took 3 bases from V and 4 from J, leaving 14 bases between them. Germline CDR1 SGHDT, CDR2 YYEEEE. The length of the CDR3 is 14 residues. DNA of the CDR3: TGTGCCAGCAGCTCTATAAGGGGGGGGTACGAGCAGTACTTC. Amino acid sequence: CASSSIRGGYEQYF.

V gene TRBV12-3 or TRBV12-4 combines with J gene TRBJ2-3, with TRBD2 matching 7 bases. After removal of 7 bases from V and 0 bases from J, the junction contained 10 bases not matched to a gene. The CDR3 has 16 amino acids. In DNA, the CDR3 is TGTGCCAGCACCAAATATCTTAGCGGGAGCACAGATACGCAGTATTTT. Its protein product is CASTKYLSGSTDTQYF.

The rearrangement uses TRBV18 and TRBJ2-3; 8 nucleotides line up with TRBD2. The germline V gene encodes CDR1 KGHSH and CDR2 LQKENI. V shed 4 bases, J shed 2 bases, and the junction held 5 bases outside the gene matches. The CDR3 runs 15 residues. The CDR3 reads CASSRRGGNTDTQYF. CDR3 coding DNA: TGTGCCAGCTCACGACGGGGGGGCAACACAGATACGCAGTATTTT.

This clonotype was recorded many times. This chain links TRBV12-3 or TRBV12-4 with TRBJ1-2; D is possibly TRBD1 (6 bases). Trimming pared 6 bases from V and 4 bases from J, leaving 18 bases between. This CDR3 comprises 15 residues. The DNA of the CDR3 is TGTGCCAGCAGCCCCGAGGGACATGGGGGCTATGGCTACACCTTC. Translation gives CASSPEGHGGYGYTF.

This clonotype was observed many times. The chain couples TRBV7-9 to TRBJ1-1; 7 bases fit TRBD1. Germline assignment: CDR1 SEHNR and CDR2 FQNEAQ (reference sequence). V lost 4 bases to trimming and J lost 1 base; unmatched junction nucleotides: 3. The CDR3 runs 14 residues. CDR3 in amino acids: CASSSTGANTEAFF. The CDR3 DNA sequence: TGTGCCAGCAGCTCCACAGGGGCGAACACTGAAGCTTTCTTT.

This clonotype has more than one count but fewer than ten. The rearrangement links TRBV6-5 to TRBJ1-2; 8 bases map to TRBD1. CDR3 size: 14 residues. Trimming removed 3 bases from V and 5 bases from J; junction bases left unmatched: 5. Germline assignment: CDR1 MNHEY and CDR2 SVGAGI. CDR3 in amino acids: CASSYHGTGYGYTF. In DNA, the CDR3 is TGTGCCAGCAGTTATCACGGGACAGGTTATGGCTACACCTTC.